The entry below gives a single TCR beta chain sequence along with its context. The antigen is undetermined. The authors ran a second PCR of about 6 to 12 cycles using a sample-barcoded 5' primer and a J-beta primer mix. TCRdb independently ran MiXCR on the 5' RACE reads; one entry per CDR3 protein. The sample yields 2 million or so distinct CDR3 sequences, just under 50% seen once. V was pared by 4 bases and J by 5 bases, with 21 bases between. The CDR3 sequence is 16 residues long. Germline values: CDR1 SGDLS, CDR2 YYNGEE. These data are taken from a study of blood T cells in healthy people across ages. Study-wide results and caveats: Age advanced and TCR beta diversity per million T cells fell, roughly linearly.

The sample consisted of blood. The clonotype originates from a woman aged 40 to 50 in good health. The chain links TRBV9 to TRBJ1-2; possibly TRBD1 for D (5 bases). This CDR3 reads CASSPLADILEYGYTF. The CDR3 region has the DNA TGTGCCAGCAGCCCCCTCGCGGACATACTCGAATATGGCTACACCTTC.